This T cell receptor (beta chain) derives from a study of PD-L1 blockade in urothelial cancer. As for the study in general: Prior chemotherapy ranged from 0 to 3 regimens per patient. Counts from blood samples showed a median of 141,255 T cells.

Time point in this sample: pretreatment peripheral blood. Patients' urothelial carcinoma was locally advanced or metastatic. Clones were sequenced by immunoSEQ multiplex PCR, and TCRdb holds only the in-frame ones, with some missing. The table lists roughly 51,000 clones, 79% of them singletons, with 10% in the top ten. CDR3 length: 14 amino acids. Per germline, CDR1 SEHNR and CDR2 FQNEAQ (reference sequence). Trimming removed 1 base at V and 1 base at J, with 6 bases between. The source material was PBMCs, sampled around atezolizumab (anti-PD-L1) treatment. The clonotype comes from a man in his 70s with urothelial cancer. V and J are TRBV7-9 and TRBJ2-3, with a weak D call TRBD1 (6 bases). The CDR3 spells CASSLEGGTDTQYF. The CDR3 DNA reads TGTGCCAGCAGCTTAGAGGGGGGCACAGATACGCAGTATTTT. The entire variable domain, with the rest obtained from reference TRBV7-9 and TRBJ2-3, is as follows: DTGVSQNPRHKITKRGQNVTFRCDPISEHNRLYWYRQTLGQGPEFLTYFQNEAQLEKSRLLSDRFSAERPKGSFSTLEIQRTEQGDSAMYLCASSLEGGTDTQYFGPGTRLTVL.